This TCR beta chain was identified during a study of human T cells and chemical hapten exposure. Indicated time point: patch test 2, 6 weeks after DPC sensitization. The treatment was: therapeutic diphenylcyclopropenone sensitization with weekly scalp DPC. Alopecia patients between 18 and 70 years old and suitable for DPC were used as donors. CDR3 length: 13 residues. The V and J ends lost 7 bases and 2 bases respectively, with 6 bases between them. CDR1 and CDR2 (germline): LGHDT, YNNKEL (reference sequence). This clonotype was counted many times. TCRdb independently ran MiXCR on the RACE reads; one entry per CDR3 protein. The repertoire holds about 82,000 distinct CDR3 sequences, with 10% as singletons.

This TCR was sampled from a woman between 50 and 59 years old with alopecia areata. Some clones in this sample may be carry-over from other donors' samples. The sample consisted of whole blood, taken in connection with sensitization to the hapten diphenylcyclopropenone (DPC). The V and J genes are TRBV3-1 and TRBJ2-6; D unresolved. The CDR3 DNA sequence: TGTGCCAGCACCCTAACTGGGGCCAACGTCCTGACTTTC. Translated, it gives CASTLTGANVLTF. Variable domain in full (rest from reference TRBV3-1 and TRBJ2-6): DTAVSQTPKYLVTQMGNDKSIKCEQNLGHDTMYWYKQDSKKFLKIMFSYNNKELIINETVPNRFSPKSPDKAHLNLHINSLELGDSAVYFCASTLTGANVLTFGAGSRLTVL.